Below are 25 T cell receptor beta chains sequenced from a single sample in a study of blood T cells in healthy people across ages. Combining a sample-barcoded 5' primer with a J-beta primer mix, a second PCR ran for roughly 7 to 11 cycles. TCRdb independently ran MiXCR on the 5' RACE reads; one entry per CDR3 protein. The data show fewer than 2,000,000 distinct CDR3 sequences, with about 31% seen just once and around 11% held by the top ten. Sequencing input: blood. These receptors all come from a woman aged 25 to 39 in good health.

The J gene is TRBJ2-5, the V gene TRBV4-1; no definite D call. The germline CDR1 and CDR2 sequences are MGHRA and YSYEKL. The CDR3 is 15 residues long. Trimming pared 4 bases from V and 1 base from J, leaving 13 bases between. The chain's CDR3 is CASSLDTLPQETQYF. The CDR3, as DNA: TGCGCCAGCAGCCTCGACACACTACCCCAAGAGACCCAGTACTTC.

This clonotype was observed a handful of times. The chain combines TRBV10-3 with TRBJ2-3, with 8 bases aligning to TRBD2. Per the germline V gene, CDR1 is ENHRY and CDR2 is SYGVKD. Trimming removed 2 bases from V and 0 bases from J; junction bases left unmatched: 16. CDR3 length equals 20 residues. Written as DNA, the CDR3 is TGTGCCATCAGTGAGCCCGTAGGTAGGAGCGGGGGCACCAGCACAGATACGCAGTATTTT. Protein product: CAISEPVGRSGGTSTDTQYF.

In regard to this clonotype: This could be a read error, since a much larger clone is one nucleotide away. V is TRBV9 and J is TRBJ2-4; 10 nucleotides align to TRBD2. The J call may not be correct, given that the DNA end is closer to TRBJ2-7. CDR3 length: 14 amino acids. Looked up from germline, CDR1 is SGDLS and CDR2 is YYNGEE. CDR3 protein: CASSASSGGSEQYF. The CDR3, as DNA: TGTGCCAGCAGCGCGTCTAGCGGGGGCAGCGAGCAGTACTTC.

This clonotype was recorded at least ten times. The chain recombines TRBV20-1 with TRBJ1-2; D is unresolved. The CDR3 runs to 13 residues. Germline V gene data show CDR1 as DFQATT and CDR2 as SNEGSKA (reference sequence). Trimming removed 0 bases at V and 8 bases at J, with 13 bases between. The CDR3 bases are TGCAGTGCTAGAGATTCCATAGGGCTAGGCTACACCTTC. Translation: CSARDSIGLGYTF.

The V and J genes are TRBV29-1 and TRBJ2-1; 8 bases map to TRBD2. With V trimmed by 5 bases and J by 8 bases, 14 bases remained unmatched. The CDR3 has 15 residues. Per germline, CDR1 SQVTM and CDR2 ANQGSEA. CDR3 in amino acids: CSVKRRGAKGDEQFF. The CDR3 nucleotides read TGCAGCGTTAAGCGGCGGGGGGCTAAAGGCGATGAGCAGTTCTTC.

Worth noting for this clonotype: Sequence at one end of the junction differs from germline and may be a read error. The rearrangement links TRBV6-5 to TRBJ1-2; D not resolved. Germline V gives CDR1 MNHEY, CDR2 SVGAGI. This CDR3 is 16 amino acids long. CDR3 residues: CTSSYSILVGSFGYTF. The CDR3 region has the DNA TGTACCAGCAGTTACTCGATCCTCGTGGGCTCGTTCGGCTACACCTTC.

Regarding this clonotype: Its ends do not fully match the called genes, so a read error is possible. The genes are TRBV7-9 and TRBJ2-1; no clear D. The CDR3 is 14 amino acids. CDR1 is SEHNR and CDR2 is FQNEAQ in the germline V gene (reference sequence). The CDR3 here is CASSPPLVSNGQFF. Written as DNA, the CDR3 is TGTGCCAGCAGCCCCCCGCTAGTCTCTAATGGGCAGTTCTTC. Full variable domain (outside the CDR3, taken from reference TRBV7-9 and TRBJ2-1): DTGVSQNPRHKITKRGQNVTFRCDPISEHNRLYWYRQTLGQGPEFLTYFQNEAQLEKSRLLSDRFSAERPKGSFSTLEIQRTEQGDSAMYLCASSPPLVSNGQFFGPGTRLTVL.

This clonotype was found a few times. The CDR3 region has the DNA TGCAGCGTTGAAGATCTAGAGACAGGGGGTAACTATGGCTACACCTTC. It is translated as CSVEDLETGGNYGYTF. The V call is TRBV29-1, the J call TRBJ1-2; TRBD1 aligns across 9 bases. V lost 0 bases to trimming and J lost 1 base; unmatched junction nucleotides: 6. The CDR3 loop spans 16 amino acids. Germline V gene data show CDR1 as SQVTM and CDR2 as ANQGSEA.

There are a few counts of this clonotype. The chain has TRBV5-1 and TRBJ2-7; 9 positions match TRBD1. V lost 2 bases, J lost 2 bases, and 8 bases stayed unmatched. Germline V gene sequence: CDR1 SGHRS, CDR2 YFSETQ. The CDR3 has 16 residues. CDR3 DNA sequence: TGCGCCAGCAGCTTCTACCGGGACAGGGAGCCCTACGAGCAGTACTTC. Translation gives CASSFYRDREPYEQYF.

The rearrangement links TRBV15 to TRBJ1-5; D not certain. The V gene lost 4 bases and the J gene lost 0 bases, with 16 bases spanning the gap. CDR3 size: 17 residues. Germline CDR1 reads LNHNV; CDR2 reads YYDKDF (reference sequence). CDR3 in amino acids: CATSTRAEQVSNQPQHF. The DNA for the CDR3 is TGTGCCACCAGCACCCGAGCGGAACAAGTTAGCAATCAGCCCCAGCATTTT.

This clonotype was recorded at least ten times. The chain combines TRBV5-1 with TRBJ1-5; tentative D call: TRBD1 (5 bases). The CDR3 loop spans 14 amino acids. Germline CDR1 reads SGHRS; CDR2 reads YFSETQ. Trimming left V 0 bases short and J 2 bases short, with 6 bases between. CDR3 DNA sequence: TGCGCCAGCAGCTTGGAAGGGGGCAATCAGCCCCAGCATTTT. Protein: CASSLEGGNQPQHF.

V usage is TRBV9 and J usage is TRBJ2-3; possibly TRBD1 or TRBD2 for D (5 bases each). Germline V gives CDR1 SGDLS, CDR2 YYNGEE. V shed 7 bases and J shed 0 bases, with 15 bases lying between them. CDR3 length: 15 amino acids. CDR3 sequence reads: CASASRDRSTDTQYF. For the CDR3, the DNA is TGTGCCAGCGCTAGCCGGGACCGAAGCACAGATACGCAGTATTTT.

Only a few counts were recorded for this clonotype. The chain carries TRBV20-1 and TRBJ1-1; the D is unclear. Germline V gives CDR1 DFQATT, CDR2 SNEGSKA (reference sequence). This CDR3 is 14 amino acids long. Trimming stripped 5 bases from V and 5 bases from J, with 18 bases between. CDR3 DNA: TGCAGTGCTCCCGACACAAGGGAGGTTACTGAAGCTTTCTTT. It yields the protein CSAPDTREVTEAFF.

The V and J genes are TRBV20-1 and TRBJ1-2, with a weak D call TRBD1 (5 bases). V lost 2 bases and J lost 3, with 13 bases in between. Germline CDR1 is DFQATT and CDR2 is SNEGSKA (reference sequence). The CDR3 has 14 amino acids. The CDR3 region is CSARIGAVHYGYTF. The CDR3 DNA is TGCAGTGCTAGAATTGGGGCAGTACACTATGGCTACACCTTC.

As regards this clonotype: The junction departs from the called germline gene at one end, perhaps through a read error. The CDR3 sequence: CTSSLSWSNTEAFF. Written as DNA, the CDR3 is TGCACCAGCAGCTTGTCGTGGTCGAACACTGAAGCTTTCTTT. The chain couples TRBV5-1 to TRBJ1-1; D not resolved. The CDR3 consists of 14 residues. Germline CDR1 SGHRS, CDR2 YFSETQ. The complete variable domain, with remaining parts taken from reference TRBV5-1 and TRBJ1-1, reads KAGVTQTPRYLIKTRGQQVTLSCSPISGHRSVSWYQQTPGQGLQFLFEYFSETQRNKGNFPGRFSGRQFSNSRSEMNVSTLELGDSALYLCTSSLSWSNTEAFFGQGTRLTVV.

CDR3 region: CATSDSSLFGTGDGYGYTF. In nucleotides, the CDR3 is TGTGCCACCAGTGACTCGTCACTTTTCGGGACAGGGGACGGCTATGGCTACACCTTC. The V call is TRBV24-1, the J call TRBJ1-2; 10 nucleotides line up with TRBD1. Trimming at V came to 4 bases and at J to 4 bases, leaving 17 bases not matched to a gene. Germline CDR1 is KGHDR and CDR2 is SFDVKD. The CDR3 totals 19 residues.

The chain's CDR3 is CASSFPGPASYNEQFF. The DNA for the CDR3 is TGCGCCAGCAGCTTTCCGGGACCAGCGAGCTACAATGAGCAGTTCTTC. This rearrangement joins TRBV5-1 to TRBJ2-1; either TRBD1 or TRBD2 may supply D (5 bases each). Trimming took 2 bases from V and 3 from J, leaving 15 bases between them. The CDR3 is 16 amino acids. Germline V gene data show CDR1 as SGHRS and CDR2 as YFSETQ.

The chain combines TRBV6-1 with TRBJ2-1; no reliable D call. Trimming cost V 2 bases and J 12 bases, with 2 bases left between them. The CDR3 extends over 9 amino acids. CDR1 and CDR2 from the germline V gene are MNHNS and SASEGT. In DNA form, the CDR3 reads TGTGCCAGCAGTGAATTGCAGTTCTTC. Its protein product is CASSELQFF.

The chain combines TRBV4-1 with TRBJ2-7, with D unclear. The V end was cut by 3 bases, the J end by 1 base, with 7 bases between. Per the germline V gene, CDR1 is MGHRA and CDR2 is YSYEKL. This CDR3 region has 13 residues. The CDR3 loop is CASSQTASYEQYF. In DNA, the CDR3 is TGCGCCAGCAGCCAGACTGCGTCCTACGAGCAGTACTTC.

This clonotype showed up just a few times. The J gene is TRBJ1-4, the V gene TRBV25-1, with a possible D match to TRBD1 (5 bases). V lost 6 bases and J lost 8, with 10 bases in between. The CDR3 totals 12 residues. The germline V gene encodes CDR1 MGHDK and CDR2 SYGVNS. Here the CDR3 reads CASRDTTEKLFF. CDR3 in DNA: TGTGCCAGCAGGGACACTACCGAAAAACTGTTTTTT.

This chain joins TRBV27 and TRBJ1-4, with 8 bases matching TRBD1. Germline V CDR1 and CDR2: MNHEY, SMNVEV (reference sequence). V lost 4 bases to trimming and J lost 8 bases; unmatched junction nucleotides: 9. The CDR3 sequence is 15 residues long. The CDR3 protein is CASSSRGRGHEKLFF. The CDR3 DNA reads as TGTGCCAGCAGTTCCCGGGGCAGGGGGCACGAAAAACTGTTTTTT.

The V call is TRBV6-1, the J call TRBJ1-6, with D unresolved. V was trimmed by 2 bases and J by 8 bases, leaving 7 bases between them. The CDR3 has 13 amino acids. CDR1 is MNHNS, CDR2 SASEGT, per germline. CDR3 DNA: TGTGCCAGCAGTGAAACCGGGGATTCACCCCTCCACTTT. It encodes CASSETGDSPLHF.

CDR3 in amino acids: CASSYLTGELFF. The DNA for the CDR3 is TGTGCCAGCAGTTATTTAACCGGGGAGCTGTTTTTT. The rearrangement links TRBV27 to TRBJ2-2; no firm D call. This CDR3 contains 12 residues. In germline, CDR1 is MNHEY, CDR2 SMNVEV (reference sequence). V was trimmed by 4 bases and J by 5 bases, leaving 5 bases between them.

This clonotype was detected once. This chain uses TRBV18 with TRBJ1-2; 9 nucleotides align to TRBD1. J was trimmed by 4 bases and V by 3 bases; bases with no gene match: 9. The CDR3 covers 16 residues. Per germline, CDR1 KGHSH and CDR2 LQKENI. The CDR3, as DNA: TGTGCCAGCTCACCGTTAATGGGACAGGGTTTCTATGGCTACACCTTC. Residues: CASSPLMGQGFYGYTF.

The chain recombines TRBV12-3 or TRBV12-4 with TRBJ2-2; D is perhaps TRBD1 or TRBD2 (6 bases each). The CDR3 length is 20 residues. V was cut by 0 bases and J by 5 bases, with 25 bases left in between. The CDR3 DNA follows: TGTGCCAGCAGTTTAGCGCTCGGGGGCAGGAGCGACGGGCTTACCGGGGAGCTGTTTTTT. Translation: CASSLALGGRSDGLTGELFF.